These 24 T cell receptor beta chains came from one sample sequenced in a study of blood T cell repertoires in COVID-19. Here immunoSEQ multiplex PCR was the method, and the copy in TCRdb shows in-frame clones only, minus some. This table holds around 110,000 clones, about three quarters found once. The specimen sequenced was peripheral blood. These receptors all stem from a man aged 65 to 85 with acute or convalescent COVID-19.

The chain recombines TRBV27 with TRBJ2-7; 7 bases are a match to TRBD1. J lost 7 bases, V lost 3 bases, and 6 bases had no gene match. The CDR3 is made up of 13 amino acids. The germline gives CDR1 MNHEY, CDR2 SMNVEV (reference sequence). The CDR3 protein is CASSFTGAEEQYF. Here the CDR3 DNA reads TGTGCCAGCAGTTTTACAGGGGCGGAGGAGCAGTACTTC.

This sequence joins TRBV4-1 and TRBJ1-4; D is uncertain. Per germline, CDR1 MGHRA and CDR2 YSYEKL. Trimming cost V 5 bases and J 8 bases, with 9 bases left between them. CDR3 length: 12 residues. The CDR3 DNA reads TGCGCCAGCAGCTTGGAGTACGAAAAACTGTTTTTT. It encodes CASSLEYEKLFF.

The genes are TRBV5-1 and TRBJ1-1, with D unresolved. The germline gives CDR1 SGHRS, CDR2 YFSETQ. Trimming removed 2 bases at V and 1 base at J, with 9 bases between. This CDR3 is built from 14 residues. CDR3 sequence reads: CASSFQVTNTEAFF. The CDR3 region has the DNA TGCGCCAGCAGCTTCCAGGTGACGAACACTGAAGCTTTCTTT.

This clone was picked up a small number of times. The V call is TRBV19, the J call TRBJ1-5; D remains ambiguous. The CDR3 has 15 residues. V was trimmed by 7 bases and J by 2 bases, leaving 15 bases between them. In germline, CDR1 is LNHDA, CDR2 SQIVND (reference sequence). This chain's CDR3 is CASTYSSIGNQPQHF. CDR3 bases: TGTGCCAGTACCTATAGTAGTATTGGCAATCAGCCCCAGCATTTT.

The J gene is TRBJ1-4, the V gene TRBV6-5; 10 bases align to TRBD1. Losses at the gene ends were 5 bases for V and 8 bases for J; bases not matched to a gene: 8. This CDR3 region has 15 residues. Germline V gives CDR1 MNHEY, CDR2 SVGAGI. As DNA, the CDR3 is TGTGCCAGCAGTCCGCGACAGGGGGCAGGGGAAAAACTGTTTTTT. Encoded protein: CASSPRQGAGEKLFF.

CDR3 loop: CASSPGGGVTYNEQFF. CDR3 sequence (DNA): TGCGCCAGCAGCCCGGGGGGCGGGGTTACGTACAATGAGCAGTTCTTC. This sequence joins TRBV5-1 and TRBJ2-1, with a weak D call TRBD2 (7 bases). The CDR3 spans 16 residues. The V and J ends lost 4 bases and 4 bases respectively, with 18 bases between them. Germline V CDR1 and CDR2: SGHRS, YFSETQ.

The rearrangement links TRBV9 to TRBJ2-1, with TRBD2 matching 8 bases. This CDR3 is built from 14 residues. V shed 6 bases and J 5 bases; nucleotides not matched to a gene: 7. CDR1 is SGDLS, CDR2 YYNGEE, per germline. CDR3 amino acids: CASTSGGGHNEQFF. The CDR3 nucleotides read TGTGCCAGCACCTCCGGGGGGGGACACAATGAGCAGTTCTTC.

V and J are TRBV7-2 and TRBJ1-2; the D is unclear. The CDR3 spans 14 residues. Per the germline V gene, CDR1 is SGHTA and CDR2 is FQGNSA. V shed 3 bases and J shed 5 bases, with 13 bases lying between them. CDR3 loop: CASSFNQGVYGYTF. The CDR3 region has the DNA TGTGCCAGCAGCTTTAACCAAGGAGTATATGGCTACACCTTC. The full variable domain, its missing parts supplied by reference TRBV7-2 and TRBJ1-2, is GAGVSQSPSNKVTEKGKDVELRCDPISGHTALYWYRQSLGQGLEFLIYFQGNSAPDKSGLPSDRFSAERTGGSVSTLTIQRTQQEDSAVYLCASSFNQGVYGYTFGSGTRLTVV.

J is TRBJ2-5 and V is TRBV5-1; TRBD2 aligns across 8 bases. Germline lookup yields CDR1 SGHRS and CDR2 YFSETQ. Trimming took 4 bases from V and 5 from J; bases not matched to a gene: 7. CDR3 length: 14 amino acids. For the CDR3, the DNA is TGCGCCAGCAGCCTTACAGCGGGGGATGAGACCCAGTACTTC. This gives the protein CASSLTAGDETQYF.

The chain carries TRBV5-1 and TRBJ1-5; 11 nucleotides match TRBD1. V gave up 4 bases and J gave up 4 bases; unmatched junction bases: 7. The CDR3 contains 16 residues. Germline CDR1 SGHRS, CDR2 YFSETQ. CDR3 protein: CASSRGTGGINQPQHF. CDR3 DNA sequence: TGCGCCAGCAGCCGCGGGACAGGGGGTATAAATCAGCCCCAGCATTTT.

The J gene is TRBJ2-1, the V gene TRBV7-2; the match to TRBD1 covers 9 bases. The trim removed 5 bases at V and 6 bases at J, leaving 8 bases unmatched. Germline CDR1 SGHTA, CDR2 FQGNSA. The CDR3 consists of 15 residues. The CDR3 sequence: CASSMDRGASNEQFF. The CDR3 DNA follows: TGTGCCAGCAGCATGGACAGGGGAGCCTCCAATGAGCAGTTCTTC.

This chain connects TRBV7-2 to TRBJ2-4; a possible D gene is TRBD2 (6 bases). V was pared by 5 bases and J by 0 bases, with 17 bases between. This CDR3 region has 17 residues. CDR1 SGHTA and CDR2 FQGNSA come from the germline V gene. CDR3 protein: CASSPRPGGLAKNIQYF. The DNA for the CDR3 is TGTGCCAGCAGCCCCCGGCCCGGGGGACTAGCCAAAAACATTCAGTACTTC.

This chain joins TRBV5-1 and TRBJ2-4, with TRBD2 matching over 12 bases. The CDR3 totals 17 residues. Germline V gene sequence: CDR1 SGHRS, CDR2 YFSETQ. The junction had 7 bases not matched to a gene; V was cut back by 0 bases and J by 6 bases. The CDR3 DNA sequence: TGCGCCAGCAGCTTGGCTGCTAGCGGGGGGGCGGGAAACATTCAGTACTTC. Protein product: CASSLAASGGAGNIQYF.

The table lists this clone with a few counts. The chain uses TRBV5-1 and TRBJ1-1; TRBD1 agrees at 8 bases. The germline gives CDR1 SGHRS, CDR2 YFSETQ. The ends lost 4 bases at V and 7 bases at J; junction bases unmatched: 6. The CDR3 has 13 amino acids. CDR3 nucleotide sequence: TGCGCCAGCAGCATCGGACAGGGTAATGAAGCTTTCTTT. This gives the protein CASSIGQGNEAFF.

The CDR3 region has the DNA TGTGCCAGCAGCTTACAGGGGGCGCGTACTGAAGCTTTCTTT. Its protein product is CASSLQGARTEAFF. This rearrangement joins TRBV9 to TRBJ1-1, with 9 bases aligning to TRBD1. Germline trimming cut 4 bases from V and 5 bases from J; bases unmatched to any gene: 6. This CDR3 has 14 amino acids. Germline-derived CDR1 and CDR2 are SGDLS and YYNGEE.

V is TRBV13 and J is TRBJ2-3, with a possible D match to TRBD1 (8 bases). The germline V gene has CDR1 PRHDT and CDR2 FYEKMQ (reference sequence). V shed 5 bases and J shed 0 bases, with 24 bases lying between them. The CDR3 runs to 19 residues. As DNA, the CDR3 is TGTGCCAGCAGCGAGACAGGGGCTAGCGGAGACTTTAGCACAGATACGCAGTATTTT. Protein: CASSETGASGDFSTDTQYF.

The CDR3 bases are TGTGCCAGCAGTTTACTAGATACGCAGTATTTT. It specifies CASSLLDTQYF. J is TRBJ2-3 and V is TRBV12-3 or TRBV12-4; D is unresolved. The CDR3 length is 11 residues. Trimming stripped 2 bases from V and 5 bases from J, with 2 bases between.

This clone was counted a single time. This sequence joins TRBV19 and TRBJ1-5, with a tentative D call TRBD1 (6 bases). The V gene lost 6 bases and the J gene lost 3 bases, with 9 bases spanning the gap. This CDR3 contains 13 residues. Germline-derived CDR1 and CDR2 are LNHDA and SQIVND (reference sequence). CDR3 region: CASRGQFNQPQHF. DNA of the CDR3: TGTGCCAGTAGAGGACAGTTCAATCAGCCCCAGCATTTT.

The V gene is TRBV5-8, the J gene TRBJ2-1; maybe TRBD1 (5 bases). The germline V and J ends were trimmed by 1 base and 7 bases, with 18 bases remaining between them. Germline V gene lookup returns CDR1 SGHTS and CDR2 YDEGEE. The CDR3 has 16 amino acids. The CDR3 loop is CASSLRGLVTTNEQFF. The CDR3 DNA reads as TGTGCCAGCAGCTTGAGGGGCTTAGTTACTACAAATGAGCAGTTCTTC.

The V call is TRBV28, the J call TRBJ1-2; D uncertain. V was shortened by 6 bases and J by 1 base, with 12 bases between the two germline ends. Germline V gives CDR1 MDHEN, CDR2 SYDVKM. The CDR3 has 14 amino acids. In DNA form, the CDR3 reads TGTGCCAGCAGCCCGGGAGGCCTTAACTATGGCTACACCTTC. Translation gives CASSPGGLNYGYTF.

The V gene is TRBV12-3 or TRBV12-4, the J gene TRBJ1-1; D is uncertain. With 7 bases removed from V and 8 bases from J, the gap between germline ends came to 14 bases. This CDR3 has 12 residues. For the CDR3, the DNA is TGTGCCAGCATCCCTGAAGAGGGAGAAGCTTTCTTT. Amino acids: CASIPEEGEAFF.

The chain carries TRBV12-3 or TRBV12-4 and TRBJ1-1, with D uncertain. Deletions cut 8 bases from V and 1 base from J, with 5 bases between. This CDR3 is 11 amino acids long. DNA for the CDR3: TGTGCCAGCTCGGGGAACACTGAAGCTTTCTTT. Its translation: CASSGNTEAFF.

This clone was counted a few times. The J gene is TRBJ1-5, the V gene TRBV6-2 or TRBV6-3, with a possible D match to TRBD1 (6 bases). From germline, CDR1 is MNHEY and CDR2 SVGEGT. The length of the CDR3 is 16 residues. V was shortened by 4 bases and J by 4 bases, with 17 bases between the two germline ends. CDR3 loop: CASSLDGGRGNQPQHF. Written as DNA, the CDR3 is TGTGCCAGCAGTTTGGATGGGGGCAGGGGAAATCAGCCCCAGCATTTT.

There are a few counts of this clone. This chain uses TRBV6-1 with TRBJ1-6, with TRBD1 matching 7 bases. This CDR3 has 16 residues. Germline CDR1 and CDR2: MNHNS and SASEGT. The trim removed 3 bases at V and 6 bases at J, leaving 8 bases unmatched. CDR3 region: CASSEGQFVFNSPLHF. The CDR3 coding sequence is TGTGCCAGCAGTGAGGGACAGTTTGTTTTTAATTCACCCCTCCACTTT.